This TCR beta chain was identified in a study of blood T cell repertoires in COVID-19. Study-wide context: PBMCs, B-cell-depleted T cells, or T cells were the source of the cDNA or gDNA that made up the material.

The authors' processing: Amplification with reference gene primers provided the estimates of nucleated cell counts. Assay: immunoSEQ multiplex PCR; the TCRdb copy retains only in-frame clones and omits some. V, J and clone size are taken as reported in that table, and D and trimming were inferred from the DNA itself. The profile shows fewer than 350,000 clones, around 87% of them singletons. Germline CDR1 is MNHEY and CDR2 is SMNVEV (reference sequence). Deletions cut 1 base from V and 5 bases from J, with 14 bases between. The CDR3 is made up of 15 amino acids. The sample taken for sequencing was peripheral blood. The TCR comes from a woman under 40 who had recovered from COVID-19. The gene calls are TRBV27 and TRBJ1-2; the D gene is possibly TRBD1 (6 bases). In nucleotides, the CDR3 is TGTGCCAGCAGTTTATTTGGCGGACAGATGTATGGCTACACCTTC. This codes for CASSLFGGQMYGYTF.